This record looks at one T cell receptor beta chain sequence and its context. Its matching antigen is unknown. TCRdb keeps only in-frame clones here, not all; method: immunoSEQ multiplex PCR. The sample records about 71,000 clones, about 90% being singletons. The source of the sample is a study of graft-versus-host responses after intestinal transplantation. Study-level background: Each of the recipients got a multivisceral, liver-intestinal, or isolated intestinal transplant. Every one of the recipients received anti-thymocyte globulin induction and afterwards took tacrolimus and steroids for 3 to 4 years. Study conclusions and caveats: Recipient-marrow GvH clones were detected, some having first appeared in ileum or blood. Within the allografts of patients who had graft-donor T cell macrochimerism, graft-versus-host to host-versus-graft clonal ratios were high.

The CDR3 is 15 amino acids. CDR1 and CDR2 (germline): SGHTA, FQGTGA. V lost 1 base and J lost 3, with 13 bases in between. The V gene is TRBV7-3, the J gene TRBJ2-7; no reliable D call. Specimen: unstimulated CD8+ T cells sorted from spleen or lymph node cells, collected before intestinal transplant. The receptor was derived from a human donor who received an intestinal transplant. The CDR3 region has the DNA TGTGCCAGCAGCTTAAAGGCAGGTCCCCTCTACGAGCAGTACTTC. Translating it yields CASSLKAGPLYEQYF.